This T cell receptor beta chain was profiled in a study of PD-1 blockade in classical Hodgkin lymphoma. Comments on this clone: The antigen remains undetermined.

This CDR3 has 15 amino acids. The germline V gene encodes CDR1 MNHNS and CDR2 SASEGT. J gave up 10 bases and V 0 bases, and 10 bases lay outside the gene matches. Sequenced by immunoSEQ multiplex PCR; TCRdb stores in-frame clones only, minus some. In the table there are fewer than 65,000 clones, roughly nine tenths of which are singletons. Every patient relapsed after autologous stem cell transplantation, and brentuximab vedotin exposure varied. Complete response, partial response or progressive disease was recorded as best response. Whole-study findings and limits: Complete responders matched newly diagnosed patients in baseline diversity. Anyone who began nivolumab under 1 year after ASCT was excluded.

The sample consisted of peripheral blood mononuclear cells (PBMCs), taken at baseline. J is TRBJ2-7 and V is TRBV6-1, with 9 bases matching TRBD1. The receptor comes from a human donor with classical Hodgkin lymphoma. This CDR3 is CASSEAEDRGPGQYF. The CDR3 region has the DNA TGTGCCAGCAGTGAAGCTGAGGACAGGGGCCCGGGCCAGTACTTC.